This entry is about one TCR beta chain. This sample was taken from a study of blood T cell repertoires in COVID-19. About the research overall: Whether acute or convalescent, the COVID-19 samples came from the United States, Italy and Spain. The cDNA or gDNA used as material had been derived from T cells, B-cell-depleted T cells, or PBMCs.

The CDR3 extends over 15 amino acids. Per the germline V gene, CDR1 is LGHDT and CDR2 is YNNKEL (reference sequence). V lost 7 bases to trimming and J lost 1 base; unmatched junction nucleotides: 8. Some clones are missing from TCRdb's copy, which holds only in-frame ones; the method was immunoSEQ multiplex PCR. The table has approximately 100,000 clones, 85% seen once; the top ten hold less than 2%. This TCR was recovered from a woman aged 65 to 85 with active or convalescent COVID-19. Sample: peripheral blood. This sequence joins TRBV3-1 (or the pseudogene TRBV3-2) and TRBJ2-7; 9 bases match TRBD2. CDR3: CASNRLAAFSYEQYF. CDR3 nucleotides: TGTGCCAGCAATAGACTAGCGGCCTTTTCCTACGAGCAGTACTTC.